These 29 T cell receptor beta chains came from one sample sequenced in a study of vaccination and CD4 T cells after COVID-19. The antigens of these receptors remain unknown. The Oncomine TCR Beta short-read assay generated sequence data from the DNA of cultured CD4+ T cells. MiXCR, applied by TCRdb to the PCR reads, yields one record per CDR3 protein. The profile shows about 7,000 distinct CDR3 sequences, less than 40% of them singletons. Treatment noted: roughly 10-day PBMC culture with coronavirus spike peptide pools or control peptides (ViraFEST assay). Ahead of the COVID-19 pandemic (2011-2018), the CD4+ T cells of the unexposed donor were collected. Input material: CD4+ T cells from blood, cultured in vitro. The source is a human donor in good health.

This clonotype has just a few counts. V is TRBV10-2 and J is TRBJ2-5; TRBD1 is a possible D gene (6 bases). V was pared by 3 bases and J by 1 base, with 12 bases between. This CDR3 region has 15 residues. Germline CDR1 and CDR2: WSHSY and SAAADI. CDR3 residues: CASSDFGQSQETQYF. The CDR3 DNA is TGCGCCAGCAGTGACTTCGGACAGAGCCAAGAGACCCAGTACTTC.

The chain is built from TRBV2 and TRBJ2-2; a weak D match, TRBD1 (6 bases). CDR1 is SNHLY and CDR2 is FYNNEI in the germline V gene. V lost 3 bases and J 4 bases, leaving 9 bases between the germline ends. The length of the CDR3 is 14 residues. The CDR3 DNA reads as TGTGCCAGCAGTGACAACAGGGTCACCGGGGAGCTGTTTTTT. This sequence encodes CASSDNRVTGELFF.

The chain carries TRBV7-2 and TRBJ2-1; no reliable D call. This CDR3 is 14 amino acids long. Trimming stripped 0 bases from V and 2 bases from J, with 5 bases between. Germline loops: CDR1 SGHTA, CDR2 FQGNSA. DNA for the CDR3: TGTGCCAGCAGCTTAGCGCAAACCTACAATGAGCAGTTCTTC. Its translation is CASSLAQTYNEQFF.

This clonotype was detected only once. The rearrangement links TRBV19 to TRBJ1-4; the D gene is possibly TRBD1 (6 bases). Germline CDR1 reads LNHDA; CDR2 reads SQIVND (reference sequence). The CDR3 is made up of 14 amino acids. V was trimmed by 3 bases and J by 8 bases, leaving 13 bases between them. The CDR3 is CASSMSGAREKLFF. In DNA, the CDR3 is TGTGCCAGTAGTATGTCGGGGGCAAGGGAAAAACTGTTTTTT.

This clonotype was picked up a small number of times. The rearrangement links TRBV19 to TRBJ2-1, with 12 bases matching TRBD2. CDR1 is LNHDA and CDR2 is SQIVND in the germline V gene (reference sequence). V shed 6 bases, J shed 7 bases, and the junction held 7 bases outside the gene matches. The CDR3 spans 15 residues. The DNA for the CDR3 is TGTGCCAGTAGGGCTAGCGGGAGGGCCGGTAATGAGCAGTTCTTC. It encodes CASRASGRAGNEQFF.

The rearrangement uses TRBV29-1 and TRBJ1-5; D gene ambiguous. The CDR3 is 12 residues long. Germline assignment: CDR1 SQVTM and CDR2 ANQGSEA. The ends were cut back, 3 bases at V and 4 bases at J, with 7 bases in the middle. CDR3 protein: CSVEAENQPQHF. The CDR3 DNA reads TGCAGCGTTGAGGCGGAGAATCAGCCCCAGCATTTT.

This sequence joins TRBV11-2 and TRBJ1-3; tentative D call: TRBD1 (6 bases). The V end was cut by 5 bases, the J end by 0 bases, with 11 bases between. This CDR3 is built from 15 residues. Looked up from germline, CDR1 is SGHAT and CDR2 is FQNNGV. The CDR3 DNA sequence: TGTGCCAGCAGCACAGGACAGTTCTCTGGAAACACCATATATTTT. This codes for CASSTGQFSGNTIYF. Full variable domain (rest looked up from reference TRBV11-2 and TRBJ1-3): EAGVAQSPRYKIIEKRQSVAFWCNPISGHATLYWYQQILGQGPKLLIQFQNNGVVDDSQLPKDRFSAERLKGVDSTLKIQPAKLEDSAVYLCASSTGQFSGNTIYFGEGSWLTVV.

This clonotype turned up a few times. The chain combines TRBV7-9 with TRBJ1-1; possible D gene TRBD1, 5 bases. Germline V gives CDR1 SEHNR, CDR2 FQNEAQ (reference sequence). The V and J ends lost 6 bases and 0 bases respectively, with 20 bases between them. The CDR3 consists of 17 residues. The CDR3 spells CASRPPLRWGVNTEAFF. The CDR3 region has the DNA TGTGCCAGCAGGCCTCCATTAAGGTGGGGGGTGAACACTGAAGCTTTCTTT.

This clonotype was counted only a few times. The chain couples TRBV10-1 to TRBJ1-1; no reliable D call. Deletions cut 8 bases from V and 12 bases from J, with 7 bases between. The CDR3 contains 8 residues. CDR1 and CDR2 from the germline V gene are WNHNN and SYGVQD (reference sequence). Written as DNA, the CDR3 is TGCGCCAGCCGGCCCCCTTTCTTT. It encodes CASRPPFF.

V gene TRBV20-1 combines with J gene TRBJ1-6; 10 bases align to TRBD1. After removal of 3 bases from V and 5 bases from J, the junction contained 10 bases not matched to a gene. Per the germline V gene, CDR1 is DFQATT and CDR2 is SNEGSKA (reference sequence). This CDR3 is built from 17 residues. The CDR3 is CSARHPGQGIDNSPLHF. CDR3 in DNA: TGCAGTGCTAGGCACCCGGGACAGGGGATAGATAATTCACCCCTCCACTTT.

J is TRBJ2-3 and V is TRBV4-1; weak D call: TRBD2 (5 bases). The CDR3 sequence is 19 residues long. Germline V gene sequence: CDR1 MGHRA, CDR2 YSYEKL. V lost 2 bases, J lost 0 bases, and 21 bases lay in between. CDR3: CASSQPPILGPRSTDTQYF. In DNA form, the CDR3 reads TGCGCCAGCAGCCAACCTCCCATACTAGGACCAAGAAGCACAGATACGCAGTATTTT.

The chain is built from TRBV19 and TRBJ2-7; 9 nucleotides line up with TRBD1. V dropped 4 bases and J dropped 2; count of bases not matched to a gene: 3. Looked up from germline, CDR1 is LNHDA and CDR2 is SQIVND (reference sequence). The length of the CDR3 is 14 residues. CDR3 loop: CASSRDRETYEQYF. The CDR3 coding sequence is TGTGCCAGTAGTAGGGACAGGGAAACCTACGAGCAGTACTTC.

This clonotype was seen a handful of times. This chain uses TRBV7-6 with TRBJ2-7; 9 nucleotides match TRBD2. This CDR3 region has 16 residues. The junction had 9 bases not matched to a gene; V was cut back by 1 base and J by 5 bases. CDR1 is SGHVS, CDR2 FNYEAQ, per germline. The chain's CDR3 is CASSLGGNSGSDEQYF. Written as DNA, the CDR3 is TGTGCCAGCAGCTTAGGGGGAAATAGCGGGAGCGACGAGCAGTACTTC.

This clonotype was picked up a small number of times. The chain couples TRBV27 to TRBJ1-3; D ambiguous. The V and J ends lost 2 bases and 4 bases respectively, with 9 bases between them. The CDR3 covers 14 residues. Germline CDR1 is MNHEY and CDR2 is SMNVEV (reference sequence). This CDR3 reads CASSLTRFGNTIYF. CDR3 nucleotides: TGTGCCAGCAGTTTAACAAGGTTCGGAAACACCATATATTTT.

V gene TRBV4-2 combines with J gene TRBJ1-5, with D perhaps TRBD1 (6 bases). CDR3 length: 15 residues. V was cut by 0 bases and J by 4 bases, with 10 bases left in between. CDR1 and CDR2 (germline): LGHNA, YNFKEQ. CDR3 coding DNA: TGTGCCAGCAGCCAAGATAACAGGGAAAATCAGCCCCAGCATTTT. It encodes CASSQDNRENQPQHF.

This clonotype occurred once. This chain links TRBV19 with TRBJ1-1; no reliable D call. V lost 2 bases and J 6 bases, leaving 10 bases between the germline ends. This CDR3 contains 13 residues. Germline CDR1 and CDR2: LNHDA and SQIVND (reference sequence). The chain's CDR3 is CASSIRQNAEAFF. Written as DNA, the CDR3 is TGTGCCAGTAGTATACGACAAAACGCTGAAGCTTTCTTT.

The gene calls are TRBV10-3 and TRBJ1-3; no firm D call. CDR1 and CDR2 from the germline V gene are ENHRY and SYGVKD. V lost 0 bases and J 4 bases, leaving 7 bases between the germline ends. The CDR3 has 14 residues. CDR3 DNA sequence: TGTGCCATCAGTGAGTCGTCAACAGGAAACACCATATATTTT. Its protein is CAISESSTGNTIYF.

The rearrangement links TRBV19 to TRBJ1-2; D is ambiguous. Germline-derived CDR1 and CDR2 are LNHDA and SQIVND (reference sequence). The V and J ends lost 5 bases and 6 bases respectively, with 16 bases between them. The CDR3 runs to 14 residues. The CDR3 region has the DNA TGTGCCAGTAGTGGGTATTCCCACTACGATGGCTACACCTTC. Encoded protein: CASSGYSHYDGYTF.

This clonotype was seen only a few times. V and J are TRBV6-1 and TRBJ1-2; D ambiguous. With 6 bases removed from V and 4 bases from J, the gap between germline ends came to 18 bases. The length of the CDR3 is 15 residues. Germline CDR1 MNHNS, CDR2 SASEGT. The CDR3 nucleotides read TGTGCCAGCAGCACGAACCTTCTACATCCCTATGGCTACACCTTC. This gives the protein CASSTNLLHPYGYTF.

This clonotype showed up just a few times. The chain couples TRBV7-8 to TRBJ1-2; D possibly corresponds to TRBD1 (6 bases). Germline V lookup: CDR1 SGHVS, CDR2 FQNEAQ. V lost 3 bases to trimming and J lost 1 base, with 9 bases between them. The CDR3 consists of 14 residues. This chain's CDR3 is CASSLDSGNYGYTF. DNA of the CDR3: TGTGCCAGCAGCTTGGACAGCGGTAACTATGGCTACACCTTC.

This clonotype has a handful of counts. This chain uses TRBV20-1 with TRBJ2-4; D call uncertain. V was clipped by 5 bases and J by 0 bases, with 11 bases between them. CDR3 size: 14 residues. Germline V gene lookup returns CDR1 DFQATT and CDR2 SNEGSKA (reference sequence). CDR3 residues: CSASGVLAKNIQYF. Here the CDR3 DNA reads TGCAGTGCTTCGGGTGTTCTAGCCAAAAACATTCAGTACTTC.

CDR3 nucleotides: TGCGCCAGCAGCCCTTGGACTAGCGGGAGTGGAGCAGATACGCAGTATTTT. It translates to CASSPWTSGSGADTQYF. This chain joins TRBV5-1 and TRBJ2-3, with 13 nucleotides matching TRBD2. CDR3 length equals 17 residues. With V trimmed by 4 bases and J by 4 bases, 9 bases remained unmatched. Germline CDR1 reads SGHRS; CDR2 reads YFSETQ.

The V gene is TRBV24-1, the J gene TRBJ2-1; D possibly corresponds to TRBD1 (6 bases). The germline CDR1 and CDR2 sequences are KGHDR and SFDVKD. This CDR3 has 13 amino acids. With 7 bases removed from V and 3 bases from J, the gap between germline ends came to 9 bases. In DNA form, the CDR3 reads TGTGCCACCAGGGACAGCAACTACAATGAGCAGTTCTTC. It translates to CATRDSNYNEQFF.

The chain couples TRBV5-8 to TRBJ1-4, with TRBD1 matching over 8 bases. After removal of 4 bases from V and 10 bases from J, the junction contained 9 bases not matched to a gene. Per the germline V gene, CDR1 is SGHTS and CDR2 is YDEGEE. The CDR3 consists of 14 residues. Here the CDR3 reads CASSIDRGLGKLFF. Here the CDR3 DNA reads TGTGCCAGCAGCATCGACAGGGGACTAGGAAAACTGTTTTTT.

This CDR3 reads CASSQTGEAFF. The CDR3 bases are TGTGCCAGCAGCCAGACAGGTGAAGCTTTCTTT. The rearrangement links TRBV3-1 to TRBJ1-1, with a weak D call TRBD1 (6 bases). In germline, CDR1 is LGHDT, CDR2 YNNKEL (reference sequence). This CDR3 comprises 11 residues. With 3 bases removed from V and 7 bases from J, the gap between germline ends came to 6 bases. The complete variable domain, with remaining parts taken from reference TRBV3-1 and TRBJ1-1, reads DTAVSQTPKYLVTQMGNDKSIKCEQNLGHDTMYWYKQDSKKFLKIMFSYNNKELIINETVPNRFSPKSPDKAHLNLHINSLELGDSAVYFCASSQTGEAFFGQGTRLTVV.

This clonotype occurred a few times. V usage is TRBV6-2 or TRBV6-3 and J usage is TRBJ2-7; D is undetermined. The V end lost 2 bases, the J end lost 4 bases, and 9 bases lay between the germline ends. The CDR3 sequence is 13 residues long. Germline assignment: CDR1 MNHEY and CDR2 SVGEGT. This CDR3 is CASSYVRRYEQYF. The CDR3 bases are TGTGCCAGCAGTTACGTGAGAAGATACGAGCAGTACTTC.

The chain uses TRBV29-1 and TRBJ2-7, with TRBD1 identical over 9 bases. The CDR3 loop spans 13 amino acids. V lost 7 bases, J lost 6 bases, and 10 bases stayed unmatched. Germline CDR1 reads SQVTM; CDR2 reads ANQGSEA. CDR3 amino acids: CSAAGDRVGEQYF. DNA for the CDR3: TGCAGCGCTGCCGGGGACAGGGTAGGCGAGCAGTACTTC.

This clonotype occurred a few times. V is TRBV10-1 and J is TRBJ1-1; TRBD1 matches at 10 bases. Germline V gene data show CDR1 as WNHNN and CDR2 as SYGVQD (reference sequence). Germline trimming cut 4 bases from V and 6 bases from J; bases unmatched to any gene: 8. The CDR3 length is 15 residues. This chain's CDR3 is CASSATGTGVAEAFF. The CDR3 nucleotides read TGCGCCAGCAGTGCGACCGGGACAGGGGTTGCTGAAGCTTTCTTT.

This clonotype has only a few counts. V gene TRBV5-4 combines with J gene TRBJ2-5, with unresolved D. The ends were cut back, 4 bases at V and 4 bases at J, with 11 bases in the middle. CDR3 length: 13 amino acids. Per the germline V gene, CDR1 is SGHNT and CDR2 is YYREEE (reference sequence). The CDR3 region has the DNA TGTGCCAGCAGCGCCGTCCCCCCAGAGACCCAGTACTTC. This codes for CASSAVPPETQYF.